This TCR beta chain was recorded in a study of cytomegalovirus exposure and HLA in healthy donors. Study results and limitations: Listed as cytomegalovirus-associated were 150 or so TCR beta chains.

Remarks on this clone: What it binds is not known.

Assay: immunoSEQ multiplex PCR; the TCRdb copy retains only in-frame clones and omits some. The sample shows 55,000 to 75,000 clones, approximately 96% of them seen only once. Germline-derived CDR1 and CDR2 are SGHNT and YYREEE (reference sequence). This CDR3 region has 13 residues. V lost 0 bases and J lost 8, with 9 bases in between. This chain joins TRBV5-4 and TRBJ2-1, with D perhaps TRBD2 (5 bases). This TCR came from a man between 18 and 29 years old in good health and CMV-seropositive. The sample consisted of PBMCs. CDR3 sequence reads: CASSLVTEDEQFF. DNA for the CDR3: TGTGCCAGCAGCTTGGTAACGGAGGATGAGCAGTTCTTC.